This is a list of T cell receptor beta chains from one sample in a study of blood T cell repertoires in COVID-19. Assay used: immunoSEQ multiplex PCR; TCRdb lists only in-frame clones, some missing. The sample comprises 200,000 to 250,000 clones, about 86% of which are singletons, and approximately 2.5% rests with the top ten. The sequencing sample was made of peripheral blood. The receptors come from a woman aged 60 to 75 with acute or convalescent COVID-19. The CDR3 runs from the conserved cysteine through the conserved F or W. D genes are given only for firm matches. Not all rows give a size; the values are once, few, many and, for expanded clones, a class.

CDR3nt: TGTGCCAGTAGTAATCTAGCGGGGGCCGTCTCGGATACGCAGTATTTT
CDR3aa: CASSNLAGAVSDTQYF
v_gene: TRBV19
j_gene: TRBJ2-3
d_gene: TRBD2
abundance: NA

CDR3nt: TGCAGCGTTGAATATGAGACCCAGTACTTC
CDR3aa: CSVEYETQYF
v_gene: TRBV29-1
j_gene: TRBJ2-5
d_gene: NA
abundance: NA

CDR3nt: TGTGCCTGGGAACAGGTTCGGAATGAAAAACTGTTTTTT
CDR3aa: CAWEQVRNEKLFF
v_gene: TRBV30
j_gene: TRBJ1-4
d_gene: NA
abundance: NA

CDR3nt: TGTGCCAGCAGTTATTCCGGGGGGGTAACCTACGAGCAGTACTTC
CDR3aa: CASSYSGGVTYEQYF
v_gene: TRBV27
j_gene: TRBJ2-7
d_gene: TRBD2
abundance: few

CDR3nt: TGTGCCAGCAGTTTTAGCGGGTCTTCGAACACCGGGGAGCTGTTTTTT
CDR3aa: CASSFSGSSNTGELFF
v_gene: TRBV27
j_gene: TRBJ2-2
d_gene: TRBD2
abundance: once

CDR3nt: TGTGCCAGCTCACGGGAGGTCGACGAGCAGTACTTC
CDR3aa: CASSREVDEQYF
v_gene: TRBV18
j_gene: TRBJ2-7
d_gene: NA
abundance: few

CDR3nt: TGCAGCGTCAGGACAGTCTATGGCTACACCTTC
CDR3aa: CSVRTVYGYTF
v_gene: TRBV29-1
j_gene: TRBJ1-2
d_gene: NA
abundance: NA

CDR3nt: TGTGCCAGCAGTTACGCTAGCGGGGGTGGGGATACGCAGTATTTT
CDR3aa: CASSYASGGGDTQYF
v_gene: TRBV6-5
j_gene: TRBJ2-3
d_gene: TRBD2
abundance: NA

CDR3nt: TGTGCCAGCAGCTCCAGCGGGGCACGCACAGATACGCAGTATTTT
CDR3aa: CASSSSGARTDTQYF
v_gene: TRBV11-1
j_gene: TRBJ2-3
d_gene: TRBD2
abundance: NA

CDR3nt: TGTGCCAGCAGCCAACTAGATACGCAGTATTTT
CDR3aa: CASSQLDTQYF
v_gene: TRBV3-1/TRBV3-2
j_gene: TRBJ2-3
d_gene: NA
abundance: NA

CDR3nt: TGCGCCAGCAGCCTCCTTACGTCGAGCTCTGGAAACACCATATATTTT
CDR3aa: CASSLLTSSSGNTIYF
v_gene: TRBV4-3
j_gene: TRBJ1-3
d_gene: NA
abundance: NA

CDR3nt: TGCAGCGGGCTGTTAGGGCGGGGTAGGGAGACCCAGTACTTC
CDR3aa: CSGLLGRGRETQYF
v_gene: TRBV29-1
j_gene: TRBJ2-5
d_gene: NA
abundance: once

CDR3nt: TGTGCCAGCAGCTCTAGCGGGGGAGCTTACAATGAGCAGTTCTTC
CDR3aa: CASSSSGGAYNEQFF
v_gene: TRBV11-2
j_gene: TRBJ2-1
d_gene: TRBD2
abundance: NA

CDR3nt: TGTGCCAGCAGCCATCGGGGGGGACTAGCTCGTGAGCAGTTCTTC
CDR3aa: CASSHRGGLAREQFF
v_gene: TRBV3-1/TRBV3-2
j_gene: TRBJ2-1
d_gene: TRBD2
abundance: NA

CDR3nt: TGCAGCGTTGAAAACCGACAGGCCTCTGGGGCCAACGTCCTGACTTTC
CDR3aa: CSVENRQASGANVLTF
v_gene: TRBV29-1
j_gene: TRBJ2-6
d_gene: NA
abundance: NA

CDR3nt: TGCGCCAGCAGCTTGACTACAGGGGACTACGAGCAGTACTTC
CDR3aa: CASSLTTGDYEQYF
v_gene: TRBV5-1
j_gene: TRBJ2-7
d_gene: TRBD1
abundance: NA

CDR3nt: TGTGCCAGCAGCTTGGGGGGCGACTACTATGGCTACACCTTC
CDR3aa: CASSLGGDYYGYTF
v_gene: TRBV5-4
j_gene: TRBJ1-2
d_gene: NA
abundance: NA

CDR3nt: TGCGCCAGCAGCTTGGATGTGGGGCTACACCGAAACTTT
CDR3aa: CASSLDVGLHRNF
v_gene: TRBV5-1
j_gene: TRBJ1-6
d_gene: NA
abundance: NA

CDR3nt: TGTGCCAGCAGTGAACTCGCGGCTAGCGGGGGGGCGACTCCGTTCTTC
CDR3aa: CASSELAASGGATPFF
v_gene: TRBV25-1
j_gene: TRBJ2-1
d_gene: TRBD2
abundance: NA

CDR3nt: TGTGCCAGCAGCCAAGGGGACAGTCCAAAAGCTTTCTTT
CDR3aa: CASSQGDSPKAFF
v_gene: TRBV4-2
j_gene: TRBJ1-1
d_gene: TRBD1
abundance: NA